This is a list of T cell receptor beta chains from one sample in a study of shared clonotypes between healthy human individuals. Method: immunoSEQ multiplex PCR; TCRdb's copy keeps in-frame clones and lacks some. Here the sample spans about 590,000 clones, roughly 95% being singletons. Sample: naive CD8+ T cells sorted from blood. All receptors come from a young woman in good health. The CDR3 runs from the conserved cysteine through the conserved F or W.

TRBV30,TRBJ2-1,CAWSGPTGSSDNEQFF
TRBV6-1,TRBJ2-1,CASSYSTGVGYEQFF
TRBV15,TRBJ1-1,CATSRGGEDTEAFF
TRBV2,TRBJ1-1,CASSVFALNTEAFF
TRBV5-4,TRBJ2-3,CASSLAGLATDTQYF
TRBV21-1,TRBJ2-5,CASSKAPQETQYF
TRBV10-1,TRBJ2-1,CASHHDPCPGSYNEQFF
TRBV6-5,TRBJ1-1,CASSEQGSGTEAFF
TRBV30,TRBJ2-1,CAWSAGTSMTNEQFF
TRBV29-1,TRBJ2-3,CSATPAGEVDTQYF
TRBV2,TRBJ2-2,CASSRLAGGNTGELFF
TRBV6-1,TRBJ1-5,CASSDTAAAINQPQHF
TRBV6-6,TRBJ2-3,CASSAVAADTQYF
TRBV5-4,TRBJ2-7,CASSVSGSSYEQYF
TRBV6-1,TRBJ2-3,CASRPTSGRTDTQYF
TRBV27,TRBJ1-1,CASRRGGPNTEAFF
TRBV10-1,TRBJ2-3,CASSEKKGLAGGDTQYF
TRBV13,TRBJ2-5,CASSLGLAGGNQETQYF
TRBV15,TRBJ2-1,CATRLTEGREQFF
TRBV29-1,TRBJ2-2,CSAQGVAYGELFF
TRBV5-1,TRBJ2-7,CASSLTSSGRGVEQYF
TRBV4-2,TRBJ2-3,CASSDDYDESTDTQYF
TRBV2,TRBJ2-7,CASSDLVGQGDEQYF
TRBV5-1,TRBJ2-7,CASSLEAAYEQYF
TRBV12-5,TRBJ1-2,CASGLAGQGYYGYTF
TRBV28,TRBJ1-2,CASSSDKAGNFFNYGYTF
TRBV28,TRBJ2-3,CASSVASTDTQYF
TRBV9,TRBJ2-1,CASSVWDGDNEQFF
TRBV19,TRBJ2-2,CASSPSTGLAGGLTGELFF
TRBV10-3,TRBJ2-1,CAISEDPTSDYEQFF
TRBV19,TRBJ2-7,CASSSPDRVHEQYF
TRBV7-9,TRBJ1-1,CASSSWGKNEAFF
TRBV9,TRBJ2-5,CASSVETSEETQYF
TRBV7-6,TRBJ2-1,CASSPGGSAGGTEQFF
TRBV15,TRBJ2-7,CATSRDSGQGVYEQYF
TRBV7-2,TRBJ1-6,CASSLPRGGSPLHF
TRBV14,TRBJ2-5,CASSQGTNRAYQETQYF
TRBV11-2,TRBJ2-7,CASSPQGYEQYF
TRBV5-1,TRBJ2-1,CASSPLGLANVNEQFF
TRBV7-9,TRBJ1-2,CASSLVSGEHYGYTF